Following are 19 T cell receptor beta chains from one sample sequenced in a study of blood T cell repertoires in COVID-19. The method was immunoSEQ multiplex PCR; TCRdb's version includes in-frame clones alone and lacks a portion of them. The profile covers about 130,000 clones, with approximately 82% appearing a single time and roughly 12% taken by the ten largest. What was sequenced was peripheral blood. These receptors all come from a man aged 55 to 70 with acute or convalescent COVID-19.

The chain is built from TRBV20-1 and TRBJ2-2; TRBD1 matches 11 bases. Trimming cost V 3 bases and J 8 bases; bases outside gene matches: 8. Germline values: CDR1 DFQATT, CDR2 SNEGSKA (reference sequence). The CDR3 has 15 residues. CDR3 sequence reads: CSASSRDRGRGELFF. The CDR3 DNA is TGCAGTGCTAGTTCCCGGGACAGGGGGAGAGGGGAGCTGTTTTTT.

Ten or more counts support this clone. The chain recombines TRBV11-2 with TRBJ2-2; 7 bases match TRBD2. CDR1 SGHAT and CDR2 FQNNGV come from the germline V gene. This CDR3 spans 17 amino acids. With 3 bases clipped from V and 4 bases from J, the junction kept 11 bases outside the gene matches. The CDR3 region is CASSLRVRAGVTGELFF. CDR3 coding DNA: TGTGCCAGCAGCTTGCGGGTTAGGGCGGGGGTCACCGGGGAGCTGTTTTTT.

CDR3 DNA: TGTGCCAGCAGCCATCAGGCGGGGGCGAGCAATCAGCCCCAGCATTTT. Translation gives CASSHQAGASNQPQHF. The chain couples TRBV7-2 to TRBJ1-5; tentative D call: TRBD1 (6 bases). This CDR3 contains 16 residues. The germline V gene has CDR1 SGHTA and CDR2 FQGNSA. Trimming cost V 5 bases and J 1 base, with 15 bases left between them.

The CDR3 spells CASSCRLAGSSNEQFF. In nucleotides, the CDR3 is TGTGCCAGCAGCTGCCGACTAGCGGGAAGTAGCAATGAGCAGTTCTTC. V is TRBV21-1 and J is TRBJ2-1; the DNA was not used to check the table's D call, TRBD2. TRBV21-1 is flagged as a pseudogene. The CDR3 runs 16 residues.

This chain connects TRBV6-1 to TRBJ1-1, with unresolved D. Trimming cost V 3 bases and J 4 bases, with 15 bases left between them. Germline assignment: CDR1 MNHNS and CDR2 SASEGT. The CDR3 length is 15 residues. CDR3 bases: TGTGCCAGCAGTGATTGGTCGGGATTTCGCACTGAAGCTTTCTTT. Translating gives CASSDWSGFRTEAFF.

The chain is built from TRBV19 and TRBJ1-4, with D possibly TRBD1 on 6 matching bases. Per germline, CDR1 LNHDA and CDR2 SQIVND (reference sequence). V was shortened by 5 bases and J by 3 bases, with 13 bases between the two germline ends. The CDR3 totals 15 residues. The CDR3 reads CASSPWTAANEKLFF. CDR3 DNA: TGTGCCAGTAGTCCTTGGACAGCAGCTAATGAAAAACTGTTTTTT.

The chain employs TRBV2 and TRBJ2-5, with a tentative D call TRBD1 (6 bases). The CDR3 has 13 amino acids. Trimming removed 7 bases at V and 5 bases at J, with 14 bases between. Germline V gives CDR1 SNHLY, CDR2 FYNNEI. The CDR3 protein is CASNVRQAETQYF. The CDR3 nucleotides are TGTGCCAGCAACGTTAGACAGGCGGAGACCCAGTACTTC.

The chain links TRBV6-5 to TRBJ1-1; D unclear. Germline values: CDR1 MNHEY, CDR2 SVGAGI. CDR3 length: 14 residues. The germline V and J ends were trimmed by 0 bases and 8 bases, with 13 bases remaining between them. This chain's CDR3 is CASSYSWGAVEAFF. The DNA of the CDR3 is TGTGCCAGCAGTTACTCGTGGGGAGCGGTAGAAGCTTTCTTT.

The genes are TRBV18 and TRBJ1-5; 7 bases are shared with TRBD1. This CDR3 has 15 amino acids. The germline CDR1 and CDR2 sequences are KGHSH and LQKENI. Trimming cost V 3 bases and J 5 bases; bases outside gene matches: 7. The CDR3 nucleotides read TGTGCCAGCTCACCCCAGCCCCAGGGGGATCAGCCCCAGCATTTT. As protein: CASSPQPQGDQPQHF.

This clone was found many times. This sequence joins TRBV18 and TRBJ2-7, with TRBD1 matching over 8 bases. Per germline, CDR1 KGHSH and CDR2 LQKENI. The V and J ends lost 4 bases and 6 bases, in that order; junction bases with no gene match: 5. This CDR3 is built from 13 residues. The CDR3 sequence is CASSRDRLPEQYF. The CDR3 nucleotides are TGTGCCAGCTCACGGGACAGGTTACCCGAGCAGTACTTC.

On this clone: The same CDR3 arises from other DNA sequences in this sample as well. The chain is built from TRBV11-3 and TRBJ1-1, with TRBD1 matching 7 bases. The germline CDR1 and CDR2 sequences are SGHNT and YENEEA. This CDR3 is built from 15 residues. The J segment lost 1 base and the V segment lost 2 bases, leaving 4 bases of the junction unmatched. CDR3 DNA: TGTGCCAGCAGCTTACAGGGGGGCAGGAACACTGAAGCTTTCTTT. Translating it yields CASSLQGGRNTEAFF.

The V and J genes are TRBV4-1 and TRBJ2-6; 9 nucleotides agree with TRBD2. Germline V CDR1 and CDR2: MGHRA, YSYEKL. V was clipped by 1 base and J by 0 bases; unmatched bases: 1. This CDR3 has 17 residues. The CDR3 is CASSQGGLASGANVLTF. CDR3 coding DNA: TGCGCCAGCAGCCAAGGGGGACTAGCCTCTGGGGCCAACGTCCTGACTTTC.

V gene TRBV19 combines with J gene TRBJ2-5; D possibly corresponds to TRBD1 (6 bases). The CDR3 spans 14 residues. V lost 3 bases, J lost 3 bases, and 11 bases lay in between. The germline V gene encodes CDR1 LNHDA and CDR2 SQIVND (reference sequence). The CDR3 DNA sequence: TGTGCCAGTAGTATGATAGGGGGAGAAGAGACCCAGTACTTC. It translates to CASSMIGGEETQYF.

V and J are TRBV6-5 and TRBJ2-1; 14 bases fit TRBD2. Per the germline V gene, CDR1 is MNHEY and CDR2 is SVGAGI. The junction had 6 bases not matched to a gene; V was cut back by 6 bases and J by 8 bases. The CDR3 has 15 residues. CDR3 in amino acids: CASSRGTSGGYEQFF. Here the CDR3 DNA reads TGTGCCAGCAGCCGAGGGACTAGCGGGGGTTATGAGCAGTTCTTC.

The chain combines TRBV4-1 with TRBJ2-7, with a possible D match to TRBD1 (5 bases). Germline V lookup: CDR1 MGHRA, CDR2 YSYEKL. The CDR3 consists of 14 residues. V dropped 1 base and J dropped 2 bases, with 9 bases sitting between them. DNA of the CDR3: TGCGCCAGCAGCCAAGGGGCAGGGACCTACGAGCAGTACTTC. It specifies CASSQGAGTYEQYF.

J is TRBJ2-3 and V is TRBV28; 7 nucleotides align to TRBD1. The CDR3 runs 16 residues. The V and J ends lost 6 bases and 1 base, in that order; junction bases with no gene match: 10. Per germline, CDR1 MDHEN and CDR2 SYDVKM. CDR3 DNA sequence: TGTGCCAGCAGCCGGCAGACAGGGCTCGGCACAGATACGCAGTATTTT. Translating it yields CASSRQTGLGTDTQYF.

The CDR3 region is CASSPGTAYYGYTF. The DNA for the CDR3 is TGTGCCAGCAGCCCTGGGACTGCCTACTATGGCTACACCTTC. The genes are TRBV5-4 and TRBJ1-2, with D possibly being TRBD1 (5 bases). V lost 4 bases and J lost 3, with 13 bases in between. Looked up from germline, CDR1 is SGHNT and CDR2 is YYREEE (reference sequence). This CDR3 has 14 amino acids.

This clone was counted only a few times. The chain carries TRBV30 and TRBJ1-2; D perhaps matches TRBD1 (5 bases). Between the trimmed V and J ends, which lost 2 bases and 7 bases, there was a span of 14 bases. Per the germline V gene, CDR1 is GTSNPN and CDR2 is SVGIG (reference sequence). This CDR3 is 13 amino acids long. The chain's CDR3 is CAWSPGHSSGYTF. CDR3 DNA: TGTGCCTGGAGTCCAGGGCATTCTAGTGGCTACACCTTC.

The chain uses TRBV9 and TRBJ2-1; D is perhaps TRBD2 (6 bases). Trimming cost V 0 bases and J 0 bases, with 19 bases left between them. The V gene's germline CDR1 is SGDLS and CDR2 YYNGEE. CDR3 length: 19 amino acids. The chain's CDR3 is CASSVDPALGRSSYNEQFF. The CDR3, as DNA: TGTGCCAGCAGCGTAGATCCGGCTTTGGGGAGGAGCTCCTACAATGAGCAGTTCTTC.